This T cell receptor beta chain was captured by sequencing in a study of T cell repertoires in cytomegalovirus infection. The overall study: TCR beta signatures that were public indicated CMV infection and matching HLA type. Study results and limitations: HLA-C-restricted CMV-specific TCR beta clonotypes prevailed in the ex vivo response. Cumulated frequencies of public TCR beta families served to identify carriers of CMV plus the relevant HLA.

This clonotype came up many times. No antigen is known for it. TCRdb called the reads again in MiXCR, with one record for every CDR3 protein. The table has about 490,000 distinct CDR3 sequences, 16% seen once; the top ten hold roughly 25%. This clonotype was obtained from a human donor in good health (CMV status not recorded). Some clones in this sample may be carry-over from other donors' samples. Sequenced material: CD8+ T cells from PBMCs.

CDR3: CASTLGGWGNEQFF. CDR3 nucleotides: TGTGCCAGCACCCTCGGGGGGTGGGGTAATGAGCAGTTCTTC. The chain joins TRBV6-1 to TRBJ2-1, with TRBD2 identical over 7 bases. V lost 7 bases to trimming and J lost 7 bases; unmatched junction nucleotides: 10. The CDR3 runs 14 residues. Germline-derived CDR1 and CDR2 are MNHNS and SASEGT.